This TCR beta chain is from a study of OX40 agonist ivuxolimab in advanced cancers. Trimming stripped 8 bases from V and 0 bases from J, with 13 bases between. CDR1 MNHNS and CDR2 SASEGT come from the germline V gene. The CDR3 runs 14 residues. Only in-frame clones appear in the TCRdb table, and some are missing; sequencing was by immunoSEQ multiplex PCR. The sample includes 65,000 to 85,000 clones, more than 70% of them seen just once. The sequences come from CD4+ or CD8+ T cells sorted from blood, collected in a trial of the OX40 agonist ivuxolimab. This rearrangement joins TRBV6-1 to TRBJ1-2; the D gene is possibly TRBD1 (5 bases). This sequence originates from an adult with an advanced solid tumor such as melanoma, head and neck, liver or kidney cancer. The CDR3 region is CASGALNPNYGYTF. CDR3 sequence (DNA): TGTGCCAGCGGGGCCCTAAATCCTAACTATGGCTACACCTTC.